A selection of T cell receptor beta chains follows, all from one sample in a study of cytomegalovirus exposure and HLA in healthy donors. Libraries were prepared by immunoSEQ multiplex PCR; TCRdb keeps only in-frame clonotypes and omits some of them. The sample lists about 180,000 clones; roughly three quarters were seen once. Material: PBMCs. The receptors derive from a woman aged 25 to 39 in good health and CMV-seropositive. The CDR3 runs from the conserved cysteine through the conserved F or W. Fields, in order: V gene, D gene, J gene, clone size, CDR3 DNA, CDR3 protein. A D gene is named only where the DNA matches it firmly. Size is stated for part of the rows, as once, few or many counts, or as a class when the clone is expanded.

V: TRBV5-8; D: NA; J: TRBJ2-3; size: NA; DNA: TGTGCCAGCAGCGCGACTAGGGCAGATACGCAGTATTTT; CDR3: CASSATRADTQYF
V: TRBV5-1; D: NA; J: TRBJ2-5; size: NA; DNA: TGCGCCAGCAGCTCCGGGACAAAAGAGACCCAGTACTTC; CDR3: CASSSGTKETQYF
V: TRBV27; D: TRBD2; J: TRBJ2-1; size: NA; DNA: TGTGCCAGCATCAAAACAGCGGGGGGGCGGTTCAATGAGCAGTTCTTC; CDR3: CASIKTAGGRFNEQFF
V: TRBV7-3; D: TRBD2; J: TRBJ2-6; size: NA; DNA: TGTGCCAGTTCTGTAGCGGGGGGGCCTGGGGCCAACGTCCTGACTTTC; CDR3: CASSVAGGPGANVLTF
V: TRBV4-2; D: TRBD1; J: TRBJ1-6; size: NA; DNA: TGTGCCAGCAGCCAGCAGGGGGGCGGTTCACCCCTCCACTTT; CDR3: CASSQQGGGSPLHF
V: TRBV2; D: NA; J: TRBJ2-3; size: NA; DNA: TGTGCCACGAACTACCGGGACACTCCCTTGGATACGCAGTATTTT; CDR3: CATNYRDTPLDTQYF
V: TRBV19; D: NA; J: TRBJ2-1; size: NA; DNA: TGTGCCAGTAACGACAAAATAAGCTCCTACAATGAGCAGTTCTTC; CDR3: CASNDKISSYNEQFF
V: TRBV10-3; D: NA; J: TRBJ2-3; size: NA; DNA: TGTGCCATCAGAGACCCTGGACAGCCCCAGCGGGATACGCAGTATTTT; CDR3: CAIRDPGQPQRDTQYF
V: TRBV4-1; D: TRBD1; J: TRBJ2-7; size: NA; DNA: TGCGCCAGCAGCCAAGATGCCCTCACAGGGGGGAGAACCTACGAGCAGTACTTC; CDR3: CASSQDALTGGRTYEQYF
V: TRBV7-2; D: NA; J: TRBJ1-6; size: NA; DNA: TGTGCCAGCAGTCGTACACCGGGTCAAAATTCACCCCTCCACTTT; CDR3: CASSRTPGQNSPLHF
V: TRBV10-3; D: NA; J: TRBJ2-1; size: once; DNA: TGTGCCATCAGGTGGGCGACGGCGTACAATGAGCAGTTCTTC; CDR3: CAIRWATAYNEQFF
V: TRBV5-6; D: NA; J: TRBJ2-2; size: NA; DNA: TGTGCCAGCAGCAAGTTGGGGGCGCACGGGGAGCTGTTTTTT; CDR3: CASSKLGAHGELFF
V: TRBV7-8; D: TRBD1; J: TRBJ2-2; size: NA; DNA: TGTGCCAGCAGCTCCGGACAGGGTGACACCGGGGAGCTGTTTTTT; CDR3: CASSSGQGDTGELFF